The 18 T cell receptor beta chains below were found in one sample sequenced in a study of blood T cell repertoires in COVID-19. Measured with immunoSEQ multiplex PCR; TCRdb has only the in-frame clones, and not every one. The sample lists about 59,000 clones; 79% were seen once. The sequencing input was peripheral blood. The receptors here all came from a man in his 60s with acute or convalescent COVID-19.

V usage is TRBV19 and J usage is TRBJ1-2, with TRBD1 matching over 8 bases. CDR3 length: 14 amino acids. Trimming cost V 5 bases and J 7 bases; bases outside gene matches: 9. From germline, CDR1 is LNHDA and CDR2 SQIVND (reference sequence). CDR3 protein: CASSPLQGAGGYTF. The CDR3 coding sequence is TGTGCCAGTAGTCCACTTCAGGGGGCTGGTGGCTACACCTTC.

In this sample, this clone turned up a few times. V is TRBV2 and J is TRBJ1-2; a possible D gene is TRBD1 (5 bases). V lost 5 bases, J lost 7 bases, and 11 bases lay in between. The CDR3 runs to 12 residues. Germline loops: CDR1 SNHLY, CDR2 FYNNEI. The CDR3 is CASSPAGRGYTF. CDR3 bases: TGTGCCAGCAGTCCTGCAGGGCGTGGCTACACCTTC.

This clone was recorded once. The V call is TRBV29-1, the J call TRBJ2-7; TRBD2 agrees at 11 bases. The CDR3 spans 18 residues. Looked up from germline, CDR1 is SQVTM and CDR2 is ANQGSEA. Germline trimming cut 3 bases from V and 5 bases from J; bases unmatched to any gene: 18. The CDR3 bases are TGCAGCGTTGATAAGGTTAGCGGGAGGGCCCCCAAGGCCCACGAGCAGTACTTC. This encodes CSVDKVSGRAPKAHEQYF.

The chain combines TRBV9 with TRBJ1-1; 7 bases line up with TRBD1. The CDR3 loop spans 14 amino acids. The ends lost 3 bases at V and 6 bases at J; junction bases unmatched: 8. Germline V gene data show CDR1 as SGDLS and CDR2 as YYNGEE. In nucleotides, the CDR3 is TGTGCCAGCAGCGGTACAGGGGTGGCGGCTGAAGCTTTCTTT. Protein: CASSGTGVAAEAFF.

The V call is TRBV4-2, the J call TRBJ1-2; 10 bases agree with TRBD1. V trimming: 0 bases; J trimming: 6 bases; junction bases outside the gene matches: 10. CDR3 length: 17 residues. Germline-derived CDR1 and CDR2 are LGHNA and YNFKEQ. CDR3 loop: CASSQDPGQGGQDGYTF. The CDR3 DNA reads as TGTGCCAGCAGCCAAGACCCTGGACAGGGGGGCCAGGATGGCTACACCTTC.

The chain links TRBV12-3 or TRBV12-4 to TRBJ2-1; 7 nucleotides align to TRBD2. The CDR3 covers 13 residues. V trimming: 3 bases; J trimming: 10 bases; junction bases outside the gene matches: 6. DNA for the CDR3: TGTGCCAGCAGTTTGGGTAAGGGAGGGGAGCAGTTCTTC. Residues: CASSLGKGGEQFF.

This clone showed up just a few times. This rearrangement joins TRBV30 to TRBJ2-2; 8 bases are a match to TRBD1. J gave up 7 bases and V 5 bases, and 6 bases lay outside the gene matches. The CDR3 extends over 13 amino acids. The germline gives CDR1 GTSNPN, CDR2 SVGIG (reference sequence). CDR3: CAWRRGQGGELFF. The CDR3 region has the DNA TGTGCCTGGCGCAGGGGGCAGGGCGGGGAGCTGTTTTTT.

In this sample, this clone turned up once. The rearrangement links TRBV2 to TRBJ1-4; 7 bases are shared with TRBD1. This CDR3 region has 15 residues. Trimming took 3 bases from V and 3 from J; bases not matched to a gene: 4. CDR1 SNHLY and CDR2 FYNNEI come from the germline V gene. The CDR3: CASSDRTGPNEKLFF. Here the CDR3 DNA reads TGTGCCAGCAGTGACCGGACAGGACCTAATGAAAAACTGTTTTTT.

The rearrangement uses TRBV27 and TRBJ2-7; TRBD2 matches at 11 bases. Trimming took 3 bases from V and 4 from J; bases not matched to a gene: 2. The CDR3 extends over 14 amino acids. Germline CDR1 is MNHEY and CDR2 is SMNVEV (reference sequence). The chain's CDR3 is CASSFGTSGYEQYF. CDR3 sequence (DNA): TGTGCCAGCAGTTTCGGGACTAGCGGATACGAGCAGTACTTC.

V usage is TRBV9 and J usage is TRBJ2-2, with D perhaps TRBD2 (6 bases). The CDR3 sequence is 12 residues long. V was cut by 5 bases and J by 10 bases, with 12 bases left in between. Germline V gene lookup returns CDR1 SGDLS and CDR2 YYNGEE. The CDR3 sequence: CASRSTGVELFF. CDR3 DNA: TGTGCCAGCAGGAGCACGGGGGTGGAGCTGTTTTTT.

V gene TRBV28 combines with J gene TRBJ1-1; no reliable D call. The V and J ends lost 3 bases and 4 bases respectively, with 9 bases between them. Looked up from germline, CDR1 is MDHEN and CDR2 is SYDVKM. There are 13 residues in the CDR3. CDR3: CASSFSAGTEAFF. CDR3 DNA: TGTGCCAGCAGTTTTAGTGCGGGCACTGAAGCTTTCTTT.

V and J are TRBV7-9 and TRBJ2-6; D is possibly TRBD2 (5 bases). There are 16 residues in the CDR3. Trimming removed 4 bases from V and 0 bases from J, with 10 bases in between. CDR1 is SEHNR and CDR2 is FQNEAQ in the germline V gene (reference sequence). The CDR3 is CASSSPGVSGANVLTF. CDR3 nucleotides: TGTGCCAGCAGCTCCCCCGGGGTCTCTGGGGCCAACGTCCTGACTTTC.

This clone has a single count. The CDR3, as DNA: TGCGCCAGCAGCGGGGGACTCACAAAAGAGACCCAGTACTTC. Amino acid sequence: CASSGGLTKETQYF. V gene TRBV5-1 combines with J gene TRBJ2-5; D is perhaps TRBD2 (6 bases). CDR1 and CDR2 from the germline V gene are SGHRS and YFSETQ. Deletions cut 4 bases from V and 3 bases from J, with 13 bases between. CDR3 length: 14 amino acids. The full variable domain, in which reference TRBV5-1 and TRBJ2-5 provide the parts outside the CDR3, is KAGVTQTPRYLIKTRGQQVTLSCSPISGHRSVSWYQQTPGQGLQFLFEYFSETQRNKGNFPGRFSGRQFSNSRSEMNVSTLELGDSALYLCASSGGLTKETQYFGPGTRLLVL.

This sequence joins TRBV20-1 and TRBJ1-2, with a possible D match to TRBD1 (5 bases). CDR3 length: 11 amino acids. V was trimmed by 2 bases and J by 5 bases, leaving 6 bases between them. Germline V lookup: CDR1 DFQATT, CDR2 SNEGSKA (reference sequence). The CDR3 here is CSARQGYGYTF. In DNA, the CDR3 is TGCAGTGCTAGACAGGGATATGGCTACACCTTC.

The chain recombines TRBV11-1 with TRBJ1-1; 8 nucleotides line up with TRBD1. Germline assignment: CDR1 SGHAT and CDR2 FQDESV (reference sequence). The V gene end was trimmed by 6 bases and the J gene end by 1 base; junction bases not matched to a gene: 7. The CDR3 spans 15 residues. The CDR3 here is CASSLRQGRNTEAFF. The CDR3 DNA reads TGTGCCAGCAGTCTGAGACAGGGGAGGAACACTGAAGCTTTCTTT.

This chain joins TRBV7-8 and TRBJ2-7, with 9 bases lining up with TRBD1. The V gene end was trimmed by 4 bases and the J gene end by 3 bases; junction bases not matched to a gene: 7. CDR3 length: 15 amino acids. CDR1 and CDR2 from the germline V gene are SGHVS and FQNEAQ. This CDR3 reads CASSSPRTGDYEQYF. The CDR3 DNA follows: TGTGCCAGCAGCTCTCCAAGGACAGGGGACTACGAGCAGTACTTC.

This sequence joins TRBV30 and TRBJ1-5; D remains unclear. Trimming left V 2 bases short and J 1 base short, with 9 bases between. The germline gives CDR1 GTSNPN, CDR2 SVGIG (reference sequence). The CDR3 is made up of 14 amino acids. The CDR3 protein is CAWSQQASNQPQHF. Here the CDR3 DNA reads TGTGCCTGGAGTCAGCAGGCGAGCAATCAGCCCCAGCATTTT.

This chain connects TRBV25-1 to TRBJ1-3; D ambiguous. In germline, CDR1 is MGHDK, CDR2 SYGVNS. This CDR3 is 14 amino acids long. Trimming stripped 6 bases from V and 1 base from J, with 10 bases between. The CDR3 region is CASRADYSGNTIYF. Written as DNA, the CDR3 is TGTGCCAGCAGAGCGGACTATTCTGGAAACACCATATATTTT.